This record concerns one TCR beta chain sequence. No antigen is known for it. The source of the sample is a study of glioma-infiltrating T cells. Amplification of TCR alpha and beta CDR3 regions from RNA used iRepertoire nested multiplex PCR. Each CDR3 protein gets one entry after TCRdb re-called the multiplex PCR reads with MiXCR. Altogether about 140,000 distinct CDR3 sequences are present, 39% being singletons, with the ten largest covering 20%. General study findings and limits: Above-expected tissue-blood divergence occurred in all gliomas, most in low-grade ones.

The sequenced sample was glioma tissue, nonneoplastic brain tissue, or PBMCs (not recorded which). This clonotype was sampled from a human donor with low-grade glioma or glioblastoma, undergoing nonglioma brain surgery, or in good health (not recorded which).

The CDR3, as DNA: TGTGCCAGCATACCCCAGGGGAACTCACCCCTCCACTTT. Its protein product is CASIPQGNSPLHF. The gene calls are TRBV28 and TRBJ1-6, with D possibly being TRBD1 (6 bases). Germline values: CDR1 MDHEN, CDR2 SYDVKM. V was pared by 7 bases and J by 10 bases, with 14 bases between. The CDR3 sequence is 13 residues long.